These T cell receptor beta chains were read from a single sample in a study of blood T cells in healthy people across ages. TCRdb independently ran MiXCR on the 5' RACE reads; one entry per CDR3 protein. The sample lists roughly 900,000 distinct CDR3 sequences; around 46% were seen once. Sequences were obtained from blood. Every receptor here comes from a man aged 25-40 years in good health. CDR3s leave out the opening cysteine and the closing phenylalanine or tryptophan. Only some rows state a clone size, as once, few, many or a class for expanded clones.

ASSQISGTHNEQF NA TRBV4-3
ASSLGQGAGDTIY NA TRBV7-9
ASSGGFSNEQF NA TRBV6-1
ASSQVRNGYGYT NA TRBV4-1
ASSLDRMAGELF NA TRBV7-2
ASSDQKGSPLH NA TRBV25-1
TSSLGGSYNEQY NA TRBV5-1
ASSLLGTGSSEQY NA TRBV5-1
ASNRADQPQH few TRBV6-2/TRBV6-3
ASSLERLAGASEETQY NA TRBV5-1
ATRDRDVAKNIQY NA TRBV10-2
ASSQDRQGANYGYT NA TRBV4-1
ASSQDFSGGARF NA TRBV4-2
ASSYASGAYNEQF NA TRBV5-1
ATSRDLGGMETQY NA TRBV15
ARGTSGISGANVLT NA TRBV27
ASSQDLRGGGVETQY few TRBV4-2
ASGTGGARRETEAF NA TRBV5-1
ASSGTEAGQPQH NA TRBV2
SATGTGPWETQY NA TRBV20-1
AWSGGAYNSPLH NA TRBV30
ASSLSRGRVANEKLF NA TRBV28
ASSDMRGAWDEQF NA TRBV11-1
AISAVGQATDTQY NA TRBV10-3
ASVGGTSYNSPLH NA TRBV25-1
ASSRESTMLSTEAF few TRBV4-1
SAEGAGGSYNEQF NA TRBV29-1
ASSQASGGLTDTQY NA TRBV7-2
SVAAGTGNQPQH NA TRBV29-1
ASSLEQLYEQY few TRBV5-1
SVAGAMNTEAF NA TRBV29-1
SARDEGNYGYT NA TRBV20-1
ASSSLAVGPQY NA TRBV7-2
ASSLRTGLDGAGELF NA TRBV7-2
SAQRQLTVYEQY NA TRBV20-1
ASSLGQRTYGYT NA TRBV5-6
ASSYTETSYGYT NA TRBV6-2/TRBV6-3
ASSLDPGRDEQF NA TRBV11-2
ASSASGTPIFYEQY NA TRBV25-1
ATSTGEAGELF NA TRBV27
ASSSEMNNEKLF NA TRBV6-5
ASSVEGAGGELF NA TRBV5-1
ASSANRQTEAF NA TRBV11-3
AISKTGTNSDEQY NA TRBV10-3
ASSLNRGANYGYT NA TRBV7-2
ASSVEPLAGAQETQY NA TRBV9
ASSQELVGGTEAF few TRBV4-1
ASSLQQDYEQY NA TRBV6-2/TRBV6-3
ASSQEGGSTDTQY few TRBV4-2
ASRRGQPVQPQH few TRBV2
ASSPSGDGELF NA TRBV12-3/TRBV12-4
ASSPSGGVIMRQF NA TRBV12-3/TRBV12-4
SAWDPNSYEQY NA TRBV20-1
ASSRNLIDTQY NA TRBV11-2
ASGTGIISYNEQF few TRBV25-1